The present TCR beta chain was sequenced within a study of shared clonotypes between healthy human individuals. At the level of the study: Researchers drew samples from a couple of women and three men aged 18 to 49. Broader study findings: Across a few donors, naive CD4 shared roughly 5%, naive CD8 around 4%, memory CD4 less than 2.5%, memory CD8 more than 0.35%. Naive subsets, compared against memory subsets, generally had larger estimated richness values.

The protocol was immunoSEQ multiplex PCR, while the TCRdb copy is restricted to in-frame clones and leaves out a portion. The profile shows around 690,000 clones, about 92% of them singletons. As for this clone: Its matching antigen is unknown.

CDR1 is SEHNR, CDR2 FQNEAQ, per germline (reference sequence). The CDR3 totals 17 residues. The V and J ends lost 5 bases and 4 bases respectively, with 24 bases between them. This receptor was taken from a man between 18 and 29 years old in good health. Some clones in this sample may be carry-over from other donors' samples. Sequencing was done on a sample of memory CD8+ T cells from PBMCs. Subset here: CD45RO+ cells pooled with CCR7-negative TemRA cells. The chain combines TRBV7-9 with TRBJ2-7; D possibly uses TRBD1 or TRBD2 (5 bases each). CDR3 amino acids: CASSLRAGRDPSYEQYF. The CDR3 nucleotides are TGTGCCAGCAGCCTGCGGGCCGGACGGGACCCTTCTTACGAGCAGTACTTC.